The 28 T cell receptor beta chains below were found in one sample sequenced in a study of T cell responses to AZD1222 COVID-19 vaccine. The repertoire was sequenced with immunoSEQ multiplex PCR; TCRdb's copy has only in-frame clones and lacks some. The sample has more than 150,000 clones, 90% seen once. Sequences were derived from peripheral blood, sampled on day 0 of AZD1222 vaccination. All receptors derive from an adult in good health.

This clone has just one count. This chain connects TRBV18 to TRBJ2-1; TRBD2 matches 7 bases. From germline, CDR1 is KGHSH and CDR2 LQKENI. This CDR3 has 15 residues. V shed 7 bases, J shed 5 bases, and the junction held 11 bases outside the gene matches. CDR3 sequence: CASFPRGDRHNEQFF. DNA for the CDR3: TGTGCCAGCTTTCCCCGGGGGGACCGACACAATGAGCAGTTCTTC. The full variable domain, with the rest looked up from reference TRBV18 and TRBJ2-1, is NAGVMQNPRHLVRRRGQEARLRCSPMKGHSHVYWYRQLPEEGLKFMVYLQKENIIDESGMPKERFSAEFPKEGPSILRIQQVVRGDSAAYFCASFPRGDRHNEQFFGPGTRLTVL.

The CDR3 DNA is TGTGCCAGCAGCCAACTGACTAGCGGGGGGGCCGGGGATACGCAGTATTTT. Encoded protein: CASSQLTSGGAGDTQYF. The V gene is TRBV27, the J gene TRBJ2-3; 14 bases line up with TRBD2. The CDR3 extends over 17 amino acids. V was clipped by 6 bases and J by 6 bases; unmatched bases: 11. Germline CDR1 MNHEY, CDR2 SMNVEV (reference sequence).

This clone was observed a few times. The CDR3 DNA follows: TGCGCCAGCAGCCACCACCCCAGGGACCGCTACAATGAGCAGTTCTTC. It translates to CASSHHPRDRYNEQFF. The V gene is TRBV4-3, the J gene TRBJ2-1; D tentatively fits TRBD1 or TRBD2 (5 bases each). From germline, CDR1 is LGHNA and CDR2 YSLEER. This CDR3 spans 16 amino acids. The V end was cut by 3 bases, the J end by 3 bases, with 15 bases between.

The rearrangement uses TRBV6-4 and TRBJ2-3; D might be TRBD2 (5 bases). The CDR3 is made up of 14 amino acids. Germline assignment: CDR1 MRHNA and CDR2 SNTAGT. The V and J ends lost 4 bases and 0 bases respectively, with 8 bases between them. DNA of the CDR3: TGTGCCAGCAGTGCTGAGGGTAGCACAGATACGCAGTATTTT. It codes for CASSAEGSTDTQYF.

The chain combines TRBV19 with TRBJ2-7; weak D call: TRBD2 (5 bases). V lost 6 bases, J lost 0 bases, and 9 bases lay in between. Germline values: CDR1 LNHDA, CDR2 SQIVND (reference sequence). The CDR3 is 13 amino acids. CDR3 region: CASSPGVSYEQYF. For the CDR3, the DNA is TGTGCCAGTAGCCCCGGGGTCTCCTACGAGCAGTACTTC.

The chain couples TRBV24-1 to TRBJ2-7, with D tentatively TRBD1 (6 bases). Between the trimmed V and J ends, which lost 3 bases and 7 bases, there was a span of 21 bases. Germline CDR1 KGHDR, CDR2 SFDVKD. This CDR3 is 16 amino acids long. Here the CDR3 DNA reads TGTGCCACCAGTGATCGCACGAATACAGGGATGGGGGAGCAGTACTTC. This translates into CATSDRTNTGMGEQYF.

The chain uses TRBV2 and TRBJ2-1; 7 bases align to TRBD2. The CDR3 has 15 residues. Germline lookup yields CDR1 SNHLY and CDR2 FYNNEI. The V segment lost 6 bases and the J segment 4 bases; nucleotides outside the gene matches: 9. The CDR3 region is CASSATSPRYNEQFF. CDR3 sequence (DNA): TGTGCCAGCAGCGCGACTAGCCCCCGATACAATGAGCAGTTCTTC.

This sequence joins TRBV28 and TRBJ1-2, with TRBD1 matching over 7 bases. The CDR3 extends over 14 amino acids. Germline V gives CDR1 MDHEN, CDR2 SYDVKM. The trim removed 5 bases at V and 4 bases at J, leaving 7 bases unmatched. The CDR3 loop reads CASSISQGIYGYTF. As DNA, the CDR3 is TGTGCCAGCAGTATATCACAGGGGATCTATGGCTACACCTTC.

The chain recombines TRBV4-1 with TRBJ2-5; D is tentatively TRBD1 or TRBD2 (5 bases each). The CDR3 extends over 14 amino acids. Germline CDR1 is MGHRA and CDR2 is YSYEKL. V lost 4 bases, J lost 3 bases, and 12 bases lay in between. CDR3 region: CASSRDQGKETQYF. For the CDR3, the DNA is TGCGCCAGCAGCCGGGACCAGGGAAAAGAGACCCAGTACTTC.

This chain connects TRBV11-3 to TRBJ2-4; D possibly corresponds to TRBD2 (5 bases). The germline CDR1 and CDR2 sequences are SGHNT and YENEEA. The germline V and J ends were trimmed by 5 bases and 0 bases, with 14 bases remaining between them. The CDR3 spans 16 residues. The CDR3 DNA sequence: TGTGCCAGCAGCAACCAAAGGGAGCTAGCCAAAAACATTCAGTACTTC. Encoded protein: CASSNQRELAKNIQYF.

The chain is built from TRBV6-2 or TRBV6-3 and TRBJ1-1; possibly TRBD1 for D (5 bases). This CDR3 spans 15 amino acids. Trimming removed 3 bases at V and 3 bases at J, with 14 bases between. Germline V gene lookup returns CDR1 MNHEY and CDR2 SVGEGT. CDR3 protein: CASSYGGSHYTEAFF. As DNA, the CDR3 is TGTGCCAGCAGTTATGGGGGGTCCCACTACACTGAAGCTTTCTTT.

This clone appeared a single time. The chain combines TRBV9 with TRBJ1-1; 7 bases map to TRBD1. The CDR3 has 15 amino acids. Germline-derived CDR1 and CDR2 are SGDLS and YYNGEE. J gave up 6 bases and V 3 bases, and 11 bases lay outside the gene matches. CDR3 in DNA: TGTGCCAGCAGCGCTGGGGATTCCGGGACAGCTGAAGCTTTCTTT. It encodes CASSAGDSGTAEAFF.

CDR3 bases: TGTGCCAGTAGTCGGGGGACAGTGATCCAAGAGACCCAGTACTTC. As protein: CASSRGTVIQETQYF. The rearrangement joins TRBV19 to TRBJ2-5; D perhaps matches TRBD1 (7 bases). The ends were cut back, 5 bases at V and 1 base at J, with 14 bases in the middle. Per the germline V gene, CDR1 is LNHDA and CDR2 is SQIVND (reference sequence). This CDR3 has 15 amino acids.

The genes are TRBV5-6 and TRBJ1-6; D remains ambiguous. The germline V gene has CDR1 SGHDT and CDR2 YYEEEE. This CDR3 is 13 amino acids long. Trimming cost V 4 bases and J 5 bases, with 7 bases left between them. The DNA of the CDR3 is TGTGCCAGCAGCCCCGCCCATAATTCACCCCTCCACTTT. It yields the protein CASSPAHNSPLHF.

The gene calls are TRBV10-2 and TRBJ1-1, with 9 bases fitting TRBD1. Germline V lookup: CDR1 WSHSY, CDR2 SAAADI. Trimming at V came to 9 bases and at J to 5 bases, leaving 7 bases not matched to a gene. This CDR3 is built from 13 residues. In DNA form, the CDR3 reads TGCGCCAGTGCTGACAGGGGGGGGACTGAAGCTTTCTTT. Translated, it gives CASADRGGTEAFF.

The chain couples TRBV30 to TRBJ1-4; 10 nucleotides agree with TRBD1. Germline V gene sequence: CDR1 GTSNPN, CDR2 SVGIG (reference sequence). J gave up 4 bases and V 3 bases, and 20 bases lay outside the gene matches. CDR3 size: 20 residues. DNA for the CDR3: TGTGCCTGGAGCCCCCCTTGGACAGGGGGGACGATGGGATATAATGAAAAACTGTTTTTT. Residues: CAWSPPWTGGTMGYNEKLFF.

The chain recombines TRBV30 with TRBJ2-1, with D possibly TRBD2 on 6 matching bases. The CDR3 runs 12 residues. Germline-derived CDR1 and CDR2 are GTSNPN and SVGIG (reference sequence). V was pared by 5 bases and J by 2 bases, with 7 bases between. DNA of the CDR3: TGTGCCTGGGTAGCGGCCTACAATGAGCAGTTCTTC. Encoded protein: CAWVAAYNEQFF.

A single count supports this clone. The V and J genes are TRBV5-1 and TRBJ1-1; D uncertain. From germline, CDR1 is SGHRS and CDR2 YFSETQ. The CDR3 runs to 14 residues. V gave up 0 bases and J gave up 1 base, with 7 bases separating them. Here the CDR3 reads CASSLVGPNTEAFF. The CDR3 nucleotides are TGCGCCAGCAGCTTGGTTGGGCCGAACACTGAAGCTTTCTTT.

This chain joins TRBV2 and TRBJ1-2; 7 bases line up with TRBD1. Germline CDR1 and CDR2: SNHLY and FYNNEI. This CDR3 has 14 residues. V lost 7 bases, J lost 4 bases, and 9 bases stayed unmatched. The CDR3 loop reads CASTSEDRIYGYTF. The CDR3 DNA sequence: TGTGCCAGCACCTCCGAGGACAGGATCTATGGCTACACCTTC. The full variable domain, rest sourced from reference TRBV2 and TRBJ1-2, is EPEVTQTPSHQVTQMGQEVILRCVPISNHLYFYWYRQILGQKVEFLVSFYNNEISEKSEIFDDQFSVERPDGSNFTLKIRSTKLEDSAMYFCASTSEDRIYGYTFGSGTRLTVV.

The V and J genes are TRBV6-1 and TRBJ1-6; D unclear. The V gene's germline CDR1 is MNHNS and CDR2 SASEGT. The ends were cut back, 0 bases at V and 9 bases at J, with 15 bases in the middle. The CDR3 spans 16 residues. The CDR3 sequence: CASSEAGEDGVSPLHF. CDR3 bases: TGTGCCAGCAGTGAAGCGGGAGAAGACGGGGTTTCACCCCTCCACTTT.

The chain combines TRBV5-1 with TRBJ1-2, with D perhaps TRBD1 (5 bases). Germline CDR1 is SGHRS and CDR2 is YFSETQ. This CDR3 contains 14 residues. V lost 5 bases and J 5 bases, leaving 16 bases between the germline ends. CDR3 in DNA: TGCGCCAGCAGTCGGGACTTGGAGAGATATGGCTACACCTTC. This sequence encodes CASSRDLERYGYTF.

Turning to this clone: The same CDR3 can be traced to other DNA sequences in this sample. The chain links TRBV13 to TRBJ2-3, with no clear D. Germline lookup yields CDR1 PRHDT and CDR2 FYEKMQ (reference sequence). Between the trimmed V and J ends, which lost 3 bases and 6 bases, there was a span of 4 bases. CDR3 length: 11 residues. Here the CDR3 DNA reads TGTGCCAGCAGCTTTGAGGATACGCAGTATTTT. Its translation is CASSFEDTQYF. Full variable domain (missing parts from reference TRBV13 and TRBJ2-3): AAGVIQSPRHLIKEKRETATLKCYPIPRHDTVYWYQQGPGQDPQFLISFYEKMQSDKGSIPDRFSAQQFSDYHSELNMSSLELGDSALYFCASSFEDTQYFGPGTRLTVL.

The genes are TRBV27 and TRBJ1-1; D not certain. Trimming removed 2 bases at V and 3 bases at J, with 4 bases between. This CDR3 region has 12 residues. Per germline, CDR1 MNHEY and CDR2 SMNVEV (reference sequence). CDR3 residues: CASSLGDTEAFF. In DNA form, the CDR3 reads TGTGCCAGCAGTTTAGGGGACACTGAAGCTTTCTTT.

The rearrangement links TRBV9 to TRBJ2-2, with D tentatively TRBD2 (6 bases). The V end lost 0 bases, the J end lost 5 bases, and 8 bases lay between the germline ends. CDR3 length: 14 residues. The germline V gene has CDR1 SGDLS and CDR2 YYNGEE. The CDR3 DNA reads TGTGCCAGCAGCGTAGGGGGACTTACCGGGGAGCTGTTTTTT. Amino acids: CASSVGGLTGELFF.

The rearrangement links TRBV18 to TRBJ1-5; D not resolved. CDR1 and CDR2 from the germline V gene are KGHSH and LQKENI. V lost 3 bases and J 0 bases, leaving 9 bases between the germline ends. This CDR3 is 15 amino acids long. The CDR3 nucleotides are TGTGCCAGCTCACCGGGAGTTAATAGCAATCAGCCCCAGCATTTT. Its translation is CASSPGVNSNQPQHF.

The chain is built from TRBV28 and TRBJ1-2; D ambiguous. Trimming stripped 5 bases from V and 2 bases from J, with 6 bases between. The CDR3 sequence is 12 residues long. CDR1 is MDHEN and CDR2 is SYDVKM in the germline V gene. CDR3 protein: CASSTPNYGYTF. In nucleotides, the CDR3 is TGTGCCAGCAGTACACCGAACTATGGCTACACCTTC.

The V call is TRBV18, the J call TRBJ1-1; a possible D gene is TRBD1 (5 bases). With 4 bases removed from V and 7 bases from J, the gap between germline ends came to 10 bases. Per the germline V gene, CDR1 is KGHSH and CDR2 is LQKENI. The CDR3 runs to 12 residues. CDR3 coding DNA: TGTGCCAGCTCACAGCGACAGCTTGAAGCTTTCTTT. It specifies CASSQRQLEAFF.

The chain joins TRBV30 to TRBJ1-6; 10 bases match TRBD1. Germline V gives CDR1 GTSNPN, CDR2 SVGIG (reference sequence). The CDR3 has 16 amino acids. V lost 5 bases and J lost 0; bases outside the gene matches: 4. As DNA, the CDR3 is TGTGCCTGGGACAGGGGGCCAAGCTCCTATAATTCACCCCTCCACTTT. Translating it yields CAWDRGPSSYNSPLHF.